Below are 30 T cell receptor beta chains sequenced from a single sample in a study of T cell repertoires in cytomegalovirus infection. TCRdb re-analysed the reads in MiXCR, keeping a single row per CDR3 protein. The sample consists of roughly 800,000 distinct CDR3 sequences, 29% of them appearing once. These receptors are not linked to any known antigen. The sample in question was cultured CD8+ T cells from PBMCs, obtained from culture after CMV antigen stimulation. These receptors were taken from a human donor in good health (CMV status not recorded). Some clones in this sample may be carry-over from other donors' samples.

The sample holds a few counts of this clonotype. The chain links TRBV5-4 to TRBJ2-3; 8 positions match TRBD1. The CDR3 runs to 14 residues. V shed 0 bases and J 6 bases; nucleotides not matched to a gene: 3. Germline V gene lookup returns CDR1 SGHNT and CDR2 YYREEE (reference sequence). CDR3 amino acids: CASSLGTGGDTQYF. As DNA, the CDR3 is TGTGCCAGCAGCTTGGGTACAGGGGGGGATACGCAGTATTTT.

A single count supports this clonotype. V gene TRBV4-2 combines with J gene TRBJ2-3; D is uncertain. The CDR3 is 17 amino acids. Trimming left V 0 bases short and J 0 bases short, with 13 bases between. Germline CDR1 and CDR2: LGHNA and YNFKEQ. CDR3 region: CASSQDVATLSTDTQYF. CDR3 DNA: TGTGCCAGCAGCCAAGATGTGGCGACACTAAGCACAGATACGCAGTATTTT.

The CDR3 loop reads CASSPGTGTDGYTF. CDR3 coding DNA: TGTGCCAGCAGCCCCGGGACAGGAACTGATGGCTACACCTTC. J is TRBJ1-2 and V is TRBV3-1; the match to TRBD1 covers 8 bases. CDR1 LGHDT and CDR2 YNNKEL come from the germline V gene (reference sequence). Trimming removed 4 bases from V and 6 bases from J; junction bases left unmatched: 7. CDR3 length equals 14 residues. Using reference TRBV3-1 and TRBJ1-2 for the parts outside the CDR3, the full variable domain is DTAVSQTPKYLVTQMGNDKSIKCEQNLGHDTMYWYKQDSKKFLKIMFSYNNKELIINETVPNRFSPKSPDKAHLNLHINSLELGDSAVYFCASSPGTGTDGYTFGSGTRLTVV.

The rearrangement links TRBV4-3 to TRBJ2-1; 7 bases match TRBD1. The CDR3 has 16 residues. Germline-derived CDR1 and CDR2 are LGHNA and YSLEER. The V segment lost 0 bases and the J segment 1 base; nucleotides outside the gene matches: 3. CDR3 sequence reads: CASSQETGPSYNEQFF. The CDR3 DNA reads TGCGCCAGCAGCCAAGAGACAGGGCCTTCCTACAATGAGCAGTTCTTC.

The J gene is TRBJ2-3, the V gene TRBV11-2; 7 nucleotides agree with TRBD2. V lost 1 base to trimming and J lost 5 bases; unmatched junction nucleotides: 6. The germline gives CDR1 SGHAT, CDR2 FQNNGV. There are 15 residues in the CDR3. The CDR3 is CASSLVSSGRDTQYF. The CDR3 coding sequence is TGTGCCAGCAGCTTAGTATCTAGCGGAAGAGATACGCAGTATTTT.

This clonotype occurred once. The chain combines TRBV6-5 with TRBJ1-1; D is ambiguous. The CDR3 covers 16 residues. The germline CDR1 and CDR2 sequences are MNHEY and SVGAGI. V lost 2 bases and J 1 base, leaving 14 bases between the germline ends. The CDR3 nucleotides are TGTGCCAGCAGTTACGGGCGCGTAGGAGGGAACACTGAAGCTTTCTTT. Protein product: CASSYGRVGGNTEAFF.

This clonotype was recorded a few times. This sequence joins TRBV4-1 and TRBJ2-3; weak D call: TRBD2 (5 bases). V shed 6 bases and J shed 2 bases, with 15 bases lying between them. In germline, CDR1 is MGHRA, CDR2 YSYEKL. The CDR3 totals 15 residues. CDR3 nucleotides: TGCGCCAGCAGGAGGCTAGCTGATTACACAGATACGCAGTATTTT. Translating gives CASRRLADYTDTQYF.

The chain joins TRBV12-3 or TRBV12-4 to TRBJ1-1, with D tentatively TRBD1 (6 bases). The CDR3 length is 15 residues. V shed 7 bases and J shed 4 bases, with 19 bases lying between them. This CDR3 reads CASTQDYLRGTEAFF. The CDR3 DNA is TGTGCCAGCACCCAGGACTACCTCAGGGGCACTGAAGCTTTCTTT.

This clonotype appeared many times. The genes are TRBV7-4 and TRBJ1-2; the D gene is possibly TRBD1 (6 bases). This CDR3 has 16 amino acids. Germline V gene lookup returns CDR1 SGHVT and CDR2 SQSDAQ. V lost 1 base, J lost 3 bases, and 15 bases lay in between. The CDR3 coding sequence is TGTGCCAGCAGCTTAGGGTGGACAGCCCTTTACTATGGCTACACCTTC. This encodes CASSLGWTALYYGYTF. The full variable domain, rest sourced from reference TRBV7-4 and TRBJ1-2, is GAGVSQSPRYKVAKRGRDVALRCDSISGHVTLYWYRQTLGQGSEVLTYSQSDAQRDKSGRPSGRFSAERPERSVSTLKIQRTEQGDSAVYLCASSLGWTALYYGYTFGSGTRLTVV.

Ten or more counts support this clonotype. This chain joins TRBV7-9 and TRBJ2-1, with no clear D. V shed 7 bases and J shed 7 bases, with 11 bases lying between them. Germline CDR1 reads SEHNR; CDR2 reads FQNEAQ (reference sequence). The CDR3 covers 12 residues. In DNA form, the CDR3 reads TGTGCCAGCATACAATCGCGGAATGAGCAGTTCTTC. Translating it yields CASIQSRNEQFF. Looking up the rest from reference TRBV7-9 and TRBJ2-1 gives the full variable domain: DTGVSQNPRHKITKRGQNVTFRCDPISEHNRLYWYRQTLGQGPEFLTYFQNEAQLEKSRLLSDRFSAERPKGSFSTLEIQRTEQGDSAMYLCASIQSRNEQFFGPGTRLTVL.

This chain connects TRBV11-2 to TRBJ2-5, with 7 bases aligning to TRBD1. With V trimmed by 4 bases and J by 5 bases, 7 bases remained unmatched. The CDR3 sequence is 14 residues long. CDR1 and CDR2 from the germline V gene are SGHAT and FQNNGV. This CDR3 is CASSYETGTETQYF. The CDR3 coding sequence is TGTGCCAGCAGCTACGAGACAGGGACGGAGACCCAGTACTTC.

A word on this clonotype: A read error may explain this, as a much larger clone is one base away. J is TRBJ2-5 and V is TRBV12-5, with 11 bases identical to TRBD1. The CDR3 consists of 15 residues. Germline V gene data show CDR1 as LGHNT and CDR2 as FRNRAP. In DNA, the CDR3 is TGTGCTAGTGGTTTGTGGGACAGGGGGGCAGAGACCAAGTACTTC. As protein: CASGLWDRGAETKYF.

This clonotype was found a few times. The genes are TRBV10-3 and TRBJ1-3; the D is unclear. Trimming cost V 8 bases and J 8 bases, with 16 bases left between them. The CDR3 covers 13 residues. Germline V gene lookup returns CDR1 ENHRY and CDR2 SYGVKD. CDR3 in DNA: TGTGCCATCGGGTCGCACCCTAGGGACACCATATATTTT. This gives the protein CAIGSHPRDTIYF.

The chain links TRBV19 to TRBJ2-3, with TRBD2 identical over 8 bases. There are 14 residues in the CDR3. The germline gives CDR1 LNHDA, CDR2 SQIVND (reference sequence). V was pared by 7 bases and J by 10 bases, with 13 bases of the junction left unmatched. The CDR3 reads CASISGTPHLAQYF. CDR3 bases: TGTGCCAGTATTAGCGGGACTCCGCACCTTGCGCAGTATTTT.

The chain has TRBV6-5 and TRBJ1-1, with a tentative D call TRBD1 (5 bases). V was shortened by 0 bases and J by 4 bases, with 9 bases between the two germline ends. The length of the CDR3 is 14 residues. CDR1 is MNHEY and CDR2 is SVGAGI in the germline V gene. DNA of the CDR3: TGTGCCAGCAGTTACTCGAAGAGGGGCACTGAAGCTTTCTTT. It is translated as CASSYSKRGTEAFF.

This clonotype was seen more than once but under ten times. The chain couples TRBV7-9 to TRBJ1-1; the D is unclear. This CDR3 contains 14 residues. From germline, CDR1 is SEHNR and CDR2 FQNEAQ (reference sequence). The V end was cut by 5 bases, the J end by 1 base, with 11 bases between. The CDR3 sequence: CASSQAAANTEAFF. The CDR3 DNA is TGTGCCAGCAGCCAGGCGGCAGCGAACACTGAAGCTTTCTTT.

This clonotype was picked up a small number of times. The chain combines TRBV7-9 with TRBJ1-2; 7 bases are a match to TRBD1. This CDR3 has 14 amino acids. Germline V gene sequence: CDR1 SEHNR, CDR2 FQNEAQ (reference sequence). V lost 5 bases, J lost 2 bases, and 5 bases stayed unmatched. The CDR3 bases are TGTGCCAGCAGCGACAGGGACCGGAACTATGGCTACACCTTC. Its protein product is CASSDRDRNYGYTF. The complete variable domain, with remaining parts taken from reference TRBV7-9 and TRBJ1-2, reads DTGVSQNPRHKITKRGQNVTFRCDPISEHNRLYWYRQTLGQGPEFLTYFQNEAQLEKSRLLSDRFSAERPKGSFSTLEIQRTEQGDSAMYLCASSDRDRNYGYTFGSGTRLTVV.

The chain is built from TRBV7-2 and TRBJ2-5; D is perhaps TRBD2 (6 bases). V was trimmed by 2 bases and J by 3 bases, leaving 10 bases between them. Germline CDR1 reads SGHTA; CDR2 reads FQGNSA. This CDR3 has 14 residues. The CDR3 DNA is TGTGCCAGCAGCTTATATGGGGGGAAAGAGACCCAGTACTTC. It encodes CASSLYGGKETQYF.

A remark on this clonotype: One junction end disagrees with the germline gene, perhaps due to a read error. The genes are TRBV4-2 and TRBJ2-3; no firm D call. CDR3 length equals 11 residues. Germline V gives CDR1 LGHNA, CDR2 YNFKEQ. CDR3 sequence (DNA): TGTGCCAGCAGCCGCCAAGATACGCAGAATTTT. Amino acids: CASSRQDTQNF.

The chain has TRBV20-1 and TRBJ2-7; TRBD2 is a possible D gene (6 bases). The CDR3 runs 14 residues. The ends were cut back, 3 bases at V and 3 bases at J, with 15 bases in the middle. Germline CDR1 is DFQATT and CDR2 is SNEGSKA (reference sequence). The CDR3 loop is CSARDDPGVYEQYV. The CDR3 region has the DNA TGCAGTGCTAGGGATGACCCGGGAGTCTACGAGCAGTACGTC.

The chain links TRBV6-6 to TRBJ1-2, with 8 bases matching TRBD1. The CDR3 runs 16 residues. Germline assignment: CDR1 MNHNY and CDR2 SVGAGI (reference sequence). V was clipped by 2 bases and J by 4 bases; unmatched bases: 9. The CDR3 DNA sequence: TGTGCCAGCAGTTACCTGATTGAGGACAGGGTCTATGGCTACACCTTC. This sequence encodes CASSYLIEDRVYGYTF.

The chain has TRBV12-3 or TRBV12-4 and TRBJ1-1; D remains unclear. The CDR3 runs to 14 residues. Trimming took 6 bases from V and 8 from J, leaving 19 bases between them. CDR3 region: CASRFDTGPKEAFF. The CDR3 DNA sequence: TGTGCCAGCAGGTTTGATACGGGTCCCAAGGAAGCTTTCTTT.

This clonotype was recorded a few times. The genes are TRBV7-6 and TRBJ2-1, with a tentative D call TRBD2 (7 bases). This CDR3 region has 15 residues. V was trimmed by 1 base and J by 9 bases, leaving 16 bases between them. Germline V CDR1 and CDR2: SGHVS, FNYEAQ. The DNA of the CDR3 is TGTGCCAGCAGCTTAGTTGCGGGGGCGGACGCTGAGCAGTTCTTC. Translated, it gives CASSLVAGADAEQFF.

This clonotype appeared a single time. This chain uses TRBV2 with TRBJ2-7; 7 nucleotides align to TRBD1. Looked up from germline, CDR1 is SNHLY and CDR2 is FYNNEI. J was trimmed by 0 bases and V by 7 bases; bases with no gene match: 6. There are 14 residues in the CDR3. The CDR3 protein is CASTGQFPSYEQYF. CDR3 bases: TGTGCCAGCACGGGACAGTTTCCCTCCTACGAGCAGTACTTC.

V gene TRBV4-3 combines with J gene TRBJ2-5; D may be TRBD1 (5 bases). Germline V gene lookup returns CDR1 LGHNA and CDR2 YSLEER. V was pared by 0 bases and J by 4 bases, with 12 bases between. The CDR3 covers 15 residues. The CDR3 bases are TGCGCCAGCAGCCAAGACAGGGATTTGGGAGAGACCCAGTACTTC. This encodes CASSQDRDLGETQYF.

The V call is TRBV6-2 or TRBV6-3, the J call TRBJ1-2, with D unresolved. V gave up 5 bases and J gave up 4 bases, with 8 bases separating them. Germline loops: CDR1 MNHEY, CDR2 SVGEGT. The CDR3 is 12 residues long. The DNA of the CDR3 is TGTGCCAGCAGTGAAGTCCTCTATGGCTACACCTTC. Its translation is CASSEVLYGYTF.

The chain is built from TRBV12-3 or TRBV12-4 and TRBJ2-7; D gene ambiguous. The CDR3 sequence is 15 residues long. V gave up 1 base and J gave up 2 bases, with 12 bases separating them. The CDR3, as DNA: TGTGCCAGCAGTTTAGAAAGGGTCAGGACCTACGAGCAGTACTTC. Its protein product is CASSLERVRTYEQYF.

This chain connects TRBV9 to TRBJ2-5, with D possibly being TRBD1 (5 bases). Between the trimmed V and J ends, which lost 0 bases and 5 bases, there was a span of 11 bases. Germline lookup yields CDR1 SGDLS and CDR2 YYNGEE. The CDR3 is 14 residues long. The DNA of the CDR3 is TGTGCCAGCAGCGTAGGTGGGGCGCGGGAGACCCAGTACTTC. It specifies CASSVGGARETQYF.

The J gene is TRBJ1-1, the V gene TRBV7-4; D remains ambiguous. This CDR3 contains 15 residues. Trimming shortened V by 2 bases and J by 7 bases, and 17 bases separated the two germline ends. Germline V gene sequence: CDR1 SGHVT, CDR2 SQSDAQ. CDR3 protein: CASSLLTVKADEAFF. The CDR3 DNA reads TGTGCCAGCAGCTTATTGACGGTCAAGGCGGATGAAGCTTTCTTT.

The chain has TRBV29-1 and TRBJ2-1, with D unclear. V dropped 1 base and J dropped 9 bases, with 7 bases sitting between them. The germline V gene encodes CDR1 SQVTM and CDR2 ANQGSEA. The CDR3 has 11 amino acids. The DNA for the CDR3 is TGCAGCGTTGAAGTTAGTCGTGAGCAGTTCTTC. Protein product: CSVEVSREQFF.